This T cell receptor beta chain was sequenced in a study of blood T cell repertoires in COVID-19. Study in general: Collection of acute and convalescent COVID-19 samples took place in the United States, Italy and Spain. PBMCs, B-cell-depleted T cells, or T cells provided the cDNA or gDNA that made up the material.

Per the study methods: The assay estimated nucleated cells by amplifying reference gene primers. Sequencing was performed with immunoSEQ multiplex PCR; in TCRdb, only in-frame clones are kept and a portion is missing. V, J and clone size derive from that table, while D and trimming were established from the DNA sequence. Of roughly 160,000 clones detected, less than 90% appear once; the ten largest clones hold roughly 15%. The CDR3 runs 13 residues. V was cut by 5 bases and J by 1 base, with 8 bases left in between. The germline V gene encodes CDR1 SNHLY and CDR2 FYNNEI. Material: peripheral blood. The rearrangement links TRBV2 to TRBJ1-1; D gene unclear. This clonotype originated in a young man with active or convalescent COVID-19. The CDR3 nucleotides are TGTGCCAGCAGTCGGAGGAAGAACACTGAAGCTTTCTTT. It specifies CASSRRKNTEAFF.